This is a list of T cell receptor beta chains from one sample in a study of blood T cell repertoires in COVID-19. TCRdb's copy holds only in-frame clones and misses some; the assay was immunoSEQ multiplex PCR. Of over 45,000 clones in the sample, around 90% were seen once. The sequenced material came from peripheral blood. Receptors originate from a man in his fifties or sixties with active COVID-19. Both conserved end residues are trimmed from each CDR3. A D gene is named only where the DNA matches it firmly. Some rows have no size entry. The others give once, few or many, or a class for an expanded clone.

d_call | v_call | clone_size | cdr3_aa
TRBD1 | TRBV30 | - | AWSGTGNSPLH
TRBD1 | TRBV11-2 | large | ASSLTGVEGYT
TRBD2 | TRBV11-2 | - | ASSSLALSSGRVNEQF
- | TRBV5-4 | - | ASSLVGDLGYNEQF
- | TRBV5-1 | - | ASSYTAYEQY
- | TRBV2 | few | ASNLGGWRGEQF
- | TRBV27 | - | ASSLQVPPQGYGYT
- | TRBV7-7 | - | ASSLDSNNEQF
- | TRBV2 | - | ASSVSAGSNQPQH
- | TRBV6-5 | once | ASSPRAGGAGGYT
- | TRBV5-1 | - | ASSLFTAYEQY
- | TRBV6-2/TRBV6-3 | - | ASSHFSNTGELF
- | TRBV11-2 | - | ASSLAGQWGTEAF
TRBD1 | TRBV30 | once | AWRTRDRGSSGELF
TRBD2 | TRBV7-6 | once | ASSSGLVYTGELF
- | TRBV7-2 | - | ASSLAGVSRGAF
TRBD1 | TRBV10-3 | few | AVGTDSNQPQH
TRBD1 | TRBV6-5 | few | ASSFLGQGYTEAF
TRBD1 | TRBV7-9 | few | ASSLGTENTEAF
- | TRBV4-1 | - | ASSLDSMPGNTIY
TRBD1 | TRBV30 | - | AWSGQGGEKLF
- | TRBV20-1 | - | SATGDTEAF
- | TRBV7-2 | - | ASRSAYEQY
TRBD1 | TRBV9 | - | ASSAQITTGAGEKLF
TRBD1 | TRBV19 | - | ASQDRGRKNTEAF
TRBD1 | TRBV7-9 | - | ASSVGTGDRGAF
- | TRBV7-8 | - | ASSLGAGHFVDQPQH